The sample holds a few counts of the clone carrying this T cell receptor (beta chain). As yet, its antigen is unknown. The entry originates in a study of CD8 T cells in ankylosing spondylitis. Whole-study findings and limits: Among TCR beta sequences, a motif of eight highly homologous variants appeared characteristic of ankylosing spondylitis blood. CD8+ cells made up the disease-linked clones, which were relatively rare in peripheral blood.

MiXCR, run by TCRdb on the 5' RACE reads, gives a single entry per CDR3 protein. This sample carries roughly 440,000 distinct CDR3 sequences, about 15% of them seen once, and the ten largest clones take around 0.92%. Trimming pared 6 bases from V and 0 bases from J, leaving 11 bases between. This CDR3 comprises 14 residues. Germline V gene data show CDR1 as LGHDT and CDR2 as YNNKEL (reference sequence). The clonotype comes from a male donor with ankylosing spondylitis. Specimen: blood, either unsorted or a sorted T cell fraction (not recorded which). The rearrangement links TRBV3-1 to TRBJ1-1; D remains unclear. The CDR3 DNA reads as TGTGCCAGCAGACTTAAGGGCCTGAACACTGAAGCTTTCTTT. Protein sequence: CASRLKGLNTEAFF.